A single sample is the source of the 24 T cell receptor beta chains below, sequenced in a study of human T cells and chemical hapten exposure. MiXCR, run by TCRdb on the RACE reads, gives a single entry per CDR3 protein. The table includes approximately 260,000 distinct CDR3 sequences, 7% to 10% detected once. The time point denotes: pre-sensitization, week 0. Treatment denoted: therapeutic diphenylcyclopropenone sensitization with weekly scalp DPC. Sequenced material: whole blood, taken in connection with sensitization to the hapten diphenylcyclopropenone (DPC). The receptors stem from a woman aged 40 to 50 with alopecia areata. Some clones in this sample may be carry-over from other donors' samples.

The gene calls are TRBV29-1 and TRBJ2-2; D tentatively reads TRBD1 or TRBD2 (5 bases each). The CDR3 spans 12 residues. V dropped 6 bases and J dropped 0 bases, with 5 bases sitting between them. Germline CDR1 is SQVTM and CDR2 is ANQGSEA. CDR3 nucleotides: TGCAGCGTGGGACCGAACACCGGGGAGCTGTTTTTT. Translated: CSVGPNTGELFF.

V gene TRBV7-6 combines with J gene TRBJ1-5; possible D gene TRBD1, 5 bases. This CDR3 is 13 amino acids long. Trimming pared 4 bases from V and 7 bases from J, leaving 11 bases between. The germline CDR1 and CDR2 sequences are SGHVS and FNYEAQ. This CDR3 reads CASSSGAAQPQHF. The CDR3, as DNA: TGTGCCAGCAGCTCCGGGGCTGCACAGCCCCAGCATTTT.

The DNA of the CDR3 is TGTGCCAGCAGCCCCGGGGTCCAGCGGAACTCTGGGGCCAACGTCCTGACTTTC. Protein: CASSPGVQRNSGANVLTF. The genes are TRBV7-3 and TRBJ2-6, with D perhaps matching TRBD2 (5 bases). Trimming shortened V by 5 bases and J by 0 bases, and 17 bases separated the two germline ends. The germline V gene has CDR1 SGHTA and CDR2 FQGTGA. This CDR3 region has 18 residues. The variable domain in full, with the rest retrieved from reference TRBV7-3 and TRBJ2-6, is GAGVSQTPSNKVTEKGKYVELRCDPISGHTALYWYRQSLGQGPEFLIYFQGTGAADDSGLPNDRFFAVRPEGSVSTLKIQRTERGDSAVYLCASSPGVQRNSGANVLTFGAGSRLTVL.

This clonotype was seen more than once but under ten times. This CDR3 is CASSSDRGLLAKNIQYF. The CDR3 coding sequence is TGTGCCAGCAGCTCGGACAGGGGACTACTAGCCAAAAACATTCAGTACTTC. This chain uses TRBV7-9 with TRBJ2-4; 9 bases align to TRBD1. Germline CDR1 is SEHNR and CDR2 is FQNEAQ (reference sequence). The CDR3 loop spans 17 amino acids. Germline trimming cut 4 bases from V and 0 bases from J; bases unmatched to any gene: 7.

This rearrangement joins TRBV6-2 or TRBV6-3 to TRBJ2-5, with a possible D match to TRBD1 (6 bases). The V gene lost 5 bases and the J gene lost 9 bases, with 16 bases spanning the gap. The CDR3 sequence is 13 residues long. The germline CDR1 and CDR2 sequences are MNHEY and SVGEGT. This chain's CDR3 is CASSRDRNLAQYF. The CDR3, as DNA: TGTGCCAGCAGTAGAGACAGGAACTTGGCCCAGTACTTC.

The table lists this clonotype with a few counts. This rearrangement joins TRBV20-1 to TRBJ1-2, with TRBD1 matching over 7 bases. CDR1 DFQATT and CDR2 SNEGSKA come from the germline V gene (reference sequence). The CDR3 loop spans 14 amino acids. Here the CDR3 reads CSPNDRVANYGYTF. The DNA for the CDR3 is TGCAGCCCGAACGACAGGGTTGCTAACTATGGCTACACCTTC.

A few counts support this clonotype. The V call is TRBV7-2, the J call TRBJ2-5, with 12 bases that match TRBD2. Germline lookup yields CDR1 SGHTA and CDR2 FQGNSA. With V trimmed by 4 bases and J by 4 bases, 10 bases remained unmatched. The length of the CDR3 is 17 residues. For the CDR3, the DNA is TGTGCCAGCAGCTGGGAGACTAGCGGGAGTTATAGAGAGACCCAGTACTTC. The encoded protein is CASSWETSGSYRETQYF.

This chain connects TRBV20-1 to TRBJ2-7, with a weak D call TRBD1 (6 bases). CDR3 length: 12 amino acids. Per the germline V gene, CDR1 is DFQATT and CDR2 is SNEGSKA (reference sequence). Trimming pared 2 bases from V and 9 bases from J, leaving 14 bases between. CDR3 DNA sequence: TGCAGTGCTAGACTACAGGGACACGTGCAGTACTTC. This codes for CSARLQGHVQYF.

The CDR3 region has the DNA TGTGCCAGCAGCCACGCATTAGCGGGAGGCACAGATACGCAGTATTTT. Translated: CASSHALAGGTDTQYF. The chain joins TRBV12-3 or TRBV12-4 to TRBJ2-3, with 9 bases fitting TRBD2. V shed 6 bases and J 1 base; nucleotides not matched to a gene: 8. This CDR3 comprises 16 residues.

This clonotype was picked up a small number of times. The V gene is TRBV28, the J gene TRBJ2-7; 11 bases are shared with TRBD2. Germline CDR1 and CDR2: MDHEN and SYDVKM. The trim removed 1 base at V and 4 bases at J, leaving 9 bases unmatched. The CDR3 is made up of 17 amino acids. CDR3 residues: CASSLFHSGRALYEQYF. CDR3 nucleotide sequence: TGTGCCAGCAGTTTATTCCATAGCGGGAGGGCCCTGTACGAGCAGTACTTC.

This clonotype was detected a few times. V usage is TRBV5-1 and J usage is TRBJ2-3; TRBD2 might be the D (6 bases). Looked up from germline, CDR1 is SGHRS and CDR2 is YFSETQ. Between the trimmed V and J ends, which lost 3 bases and 2 bases, there was a span of 10 bases. The CDR3 loop spans 14 amino acids. The CDR3 reads CASSWDSYTDTQYF. CDR3 DNA: TGCGCCAGCAGCTGGGACTCTTACACAGATACGCAGTATTTT.

This clonotype turned up a few times. The genes are TRBV6-6 and TRBJ2-3; no firm D call. The CDR3 is 14 amino acids. CDR1 and CDR2 from the germline V gene are MNHNY and SVGAGI (reference sequence). V shed 5 bases and J shed 0 bases, with 9 bases lying between them. The CDR3 sequence is CASSEARSTDTQYF. In nucleotides, the CDR3 is TGTGCCAGCAGTGAAGCCCGTAGCACAGATACGCAGTATTTT.

There are a few counts of this clonotype. This rearrangement joins TRBV12-3 or TRBV12-4 to TRBJ1-1, with a tentative D call TRBD1 (5 bases). This CDR3 is built from 14 residues. Between the trimmed V and J ends, which lost 6 bases and 4 bases, there was a span of 15 bases. CDR3 DNA: TGTGCCAGCAGCCGCGCTAGGGGAGGCACTGAAGCTTTCTTT. This sequence encodes CASSRARGGTEAFF.

This chain connects TRBV7-9 to TRBJ2-1; TRBD2 is a possible D gene (6 bases). V was clipped by 3 bases and J by 7 bases, with 10 bases between them. The CDR3 has 13 amino acids. Germline lookup yields CDR1 SEHNR and CDR2 FQNEAQ (reference sequence). The CDR3 coding sequence is TGTGCCAGCAGCTTCGGGACTCCGAATGAGCAGTTCTTC. Protein sequence: CASSFGTPNEQFF.

This clonotype was counted between two and nine times. V usage is TRBV27 and J usage is TRBJ1-4; weak D call: TRBD1 (6 bases). Trimming cost V 0 bases and J 0 bases, with 11 bases left between them. The CDR3 is 17 residues long. Per the germline V gene, CDR1 is MNHEY and CDR2 is SMNVEV (reference sequence). The CDR3 region is CASSLSGRGPTNEKLFF. The DNA of the CDR3 is TGTGCCAGCAGTTTATCCGGCAGGGGCCCAACTAATGAAAAACTGTTTTTT.

The V gene is TRBV28, the J gene TRBJ2-3, with 11 nucleotides matching TRBD2. Germline lookup yields CDR1 MDHEN and CDR2 SYDVKM. The CDR3 contains 14 residues. Trimming cost V 7 bases and J 3 bases; bases outside gene matches: 3. The CDR3 DNA sequence: TGTGCCAGCACGAGACTAGCGGGAACAGATACGCAGTATTTT. As protein: CASTRLAGTDTQYF.

This clonotype turned up a few times. This sequence joins TRBV12-3 or TRBV12-4 and TRBJ1-1, with a weak D call TRBD1 (6 bases). The CDR3 spans 13 residues. Trimming shortened V by 8 bases and J by 6 bases, and 16 bases separated the two germline ends. The DNA for the CDR3 is TGTGCCAGCCACAACTTAGGGGGGGCTGAAGCTTTCTTT. Protein: CASHNLGGAEAFF.

This clonotype has a count of ten or more. For the CDR3, the DNA is TGTGCCAGCAGTCGCCCCACCCAGACTACCTACGAGCAGTACTTC. Protein product: CASSRPTQTTYEQYF. The chain employs TRBV6-2 or TRBV6-3 and TRBJ2-7, with a weak D call TRBD2 (5 bases). The CDR3 runs to 15 residues. The germline V gene has CDR1 MNHEY and CDR2 SVGEGT. V lost 5 bases and J 2 bases, leaving 16 bases between the germline ends.

This clonotype came up a few times. This rearrangement joins TRBV11-2 to TRBJ2-3; maybe TRBD1 (6 bases). The CDR3 extends over 16 amino acids. V dropped 4 bases and J dropped 2 bases, with 16 bases sitting between them. The germline CDR1 and CDR2 sequences are SGHAT and FQNNGV. CDR3 protein: CASSSGVDGATDTQYF. The CDR3 region has the DNA TGTGCCAGCAGCTCAGGGGTGGACGGGGCCACAGATACGCAGTATTTT.

The chain is built from TRBV28 and TRBJ2-1, with 12 bases identical to TRBD2. Germline V lookup: CDR1 MDHEN, CDR2 SYDVKM. J gave up 4 bases and V 6 bases, and 4 bases lay outside the gene matches. This CDR3 has 15 residues. CDR3 in amino acids: CASRELAGGYNEQFF. CDR3 DNA sequence: TGTGCCAGCAGGGAACTAGCGGGAGGTTACAATGAGCAGTTCTTC.

The V and J genes are TRBV20-1 and TRBJ2-7; D assignment may be TRBD1 or TRBD2 (5 bases each). V lost 6 bases, J lost 4 bases, and 19 bases lay in between. The CDR3 totals 14 residues. Per the germline V gene, CDR1 is DFQATT and CDR2 is SNEGSKA (reference sequence). The CDR3 reads CSAERVSGAYEQYF. The CDR3 DNA is TGCAGTGCGGAGAGGGTTAGTGGGGCTTACGAGCAGTACTTC.

CDR3 region: CASSLEGAAQPQHF. CDR3 sequence (DNA): TGTGCCAGCAGCTTGGAGGGGGCTGCTCAGCCCCAGCATTTT. The chain links TRBV5-8 to TRBJ1-5; 7 nucleotides line up with TRBD1. The V gene end was trimmed by 0 bases and the J gene end by 6 bases; junction bases not matched to a gene: 3. Germline CDR1 and CDR2: SGHTS and YDEGEE. The CDR3 spans 14 residues.

The sample holds a few counts of this clonotype. The chain is built from TRBV7-2 and TRBJ2-7; D call uncertain. The CDR3 sequence is 14 residues long. From germline, CDR1 is SGHTA and CDR2 FQGNSA. V lost 5 bases to trimming and J lost 2 bases, with 13 bases between them. CDR3 amino acids: CASSPLGQAYEQYF. Here the CDR3 DNA reads TGTGCCAGCAGCCCCTTAGGGCAAGCCTACGAGCAGTACTTC.

V gene TRBV10-3 combines with J gene TRBJ2-3; TRBD2 aligns across 7 bases. The V segment lost 5 bases and the J segment 4 bases; nucleotides outside the gene matches: 6. The germline gives CDR1 ENHRY, CDR2 SYGVKD. The CDR3 covers 14 residues. The CDR3 bases are TGTGCCATCAGTCCTAGCGGAGGTTCAGATACGCAGTATTTT. Amino acid sequence: CAISPSGGSDTQYF.